The clone carrying this T cell receptor beta chain was counted ten times or more. Antigen unknown. One entry per CDR3 protein results from TCRdb running MiXCR on the 5' RACE reads. The table has about 260,000 distinct CDR3 sequences, 5.2% seen once. The ends were cut back, 3 bases at V and 3 bases at J, with 11 bases in the middle. CDR1 and CDR2 from the germline V gene are LGHNA and YNFKEQ. This CDR3 contains 14 residues. This sample is part of a study of T cells after yellow fever vaccination. Regarding the study as a whole: Any FACS-sorted repertoire could hold abundant clonotypes that contaminate it from the bulk population. There was a small share of clonotypes that showed up in both the CD4 and CD8 compartments. After the booster, 95% to 98% of CD4 and about 90% of CD8 primary-response clones were re-detected.

This receptor was taken from a man between 18 and 35 years old who received the YFV17D yellow fever vaccine. This sequence joins TRBV4-2 and TRBJ1-2; D ambiguous. Source: CD4+ T cells sorted from PBMCs, taken on the day of the yellow fever booster vaccination. CDR3 in DNA: TGTGCCAGCAGCCATTCGGGGATGGACTATGGCTACACCTTC. Protein product: CASSHSGMDYGYTF.